Listed below are T cell receptor beta chains from one sample, sequenced in a study of STAT5B mutations in CD4+ large granular lymphocyte leukemia. Profiling relied on immunoSEQ multiplex PCR, and the TCRdb table lists in-frame clones only, not all of them. The table records fewer than 45,000 clones, 86% of them present only once. Input material: CD4+ T cells from blood buffy coats. Receptors originate from a human donor in good health. Each CDR3 is given with its conserved first and last residue. D genes are given only for firm matches. Size is omitted from some rows. Given values are once, few, many or a class for expanded clones.

v_call: TRBV28
j_call: TRBJ2-5
d_call: -
clone_size: -
cdr3_aa: CASAPLVGDTQETQYF
cdr3_nt: TGTGCCAGCGCCCCCTTAGTAGGTGATACTCAAGAGACCCAGTACTTC

v_call: TRBV5-1
j_call: TRBJ2-7
d_call: -
clone_size: -
cdr3_aa: CASSLGRVAYEQYF
cdr3_nt: TGCGCCAGCAGCTTGGGGAGGGTGGCCTACGAGCAGTACTTC

v_call: TRBV6-1
j_call: TRBJ1-5
d_call: TRBD1
clone_size: -
cdr3_aa: CASSPRDSYQPQHF
cdr3_nt: TGTGCCAGCAGCCCTAGGGACAGCTATCAGCCCCAGCATTTT

v_call: TRBV25-1
j_call: TRBJ2-3
d_call: -
clone_size: -
cdr3_aa: CASSEWGGRADTQYF
cdr3_nt: TGTGCCAGCAGTGAATGGGGAGGTAGGGCAGATACGCAGTATTTT

v_call: TRBV19
j_call: TRBJ2-7
d_call: -
clone_size: few
cdr3_aa: CASSMQLGTYEQYF
cdr3_nt: TGTGCCAGTAGTATGCAACTAGGGACCTACGAGCAGTACTTC

v_call: TRBV29-1
j_call: TRBJ2-2
d_call: TRBD1
clone_size: -
cdr3_aa: CSAQGTANTGELFF
cdr3_nt: TGCAGCGCTCAGGGGACAGCGAACACCGGGGAGCTGTTTTTT

v_call: TRBV5-4
j_call: TRBJ2-3
d_call: TRBD2
clone_size: once
cdr3_aa: CASSLLAGAPTDTQYF
cdr3_nt: TGTGCCAGCAGCTTGCTAGCGGGAGCCCCCACAGATACGCAGTATTTT

v_call: TRBV30
j_call: TRBJ2-5
d_call: TRBD2
clone_size: once
cdr3_aa: CAWSVRRTSGSQETQYF
cdr3_nt: TGTGCCTGGAGTGTACGCCGGACTAGCGGGAGCCAAGAGACCCAGTACTTC

v_call: TRBV30
j_call: TRBJ2-7
d_call: TRBD2
clone_size: -
cdr3_aa: CAWSRGGSSYEQYF
cdr3_nt: TGTGCCTGGAGTCGGGGGGGTAGCTCCTACGAGCAGTACTTC

v_call: TRBV5-1
j_call: TRBJ2-1
d_call: TRBD2
clone_size: -
cdr3_aa: CASSLGGSYEQFF
cdr3_nt: TGCGCCAGCAGCTTGGGCGGGAGCTATGAGCAGTTCTTC

v_call: TRBV30
j_call: TRBJ2-3
d_call: -
clone_size: -
cdr3_aa: CAWSRGTVTDTQYF
cdr3_nt: TGTGCCTGGAGCAGGGGAACAGTCACAGATACGCAGTATTTT

v_call: TRBV7-2
j_call: TRBJ2-7
d_call: TRBD2
clone_size: few
cdr3_aa: CASSLVGPGLAGRSYEQYF
cdr3_nt: TGTGCCAGCAGCTTAGTAGGACCGGGACTAGCGGGTCGCTCCTACGAGCAGTACTTC

v_call: TRBV11-1
j_call: TRBJ2-5
d_call: -
clone_size: -
cdr3_aa: CASSYELGETQYF
cdr3_nt: TGTGCCAGCAGCTACGAGTTGGGGGAGACCCAGTACTTC

v_call: TRBV6-6
j_call: TRBJ1-3
d_call: TRBD1
clone_size: -
cdr3_aa: CASSVGQGGSNTIYF
cdr3_nt: TGTGCCAGCAGTGTAGGACAGGGGGGCTCAAACACCATATATTTT

v_call: TRBV5-1
j_call: TRBJ1-4
d_call: -
clone_size: -
cdr3_aa: CASSLGRLGEKLFF
cdr3_nt: TGCGCCAGCAGCTTAGGTCGGTTGGGTGAAAAACTGTTTTTT